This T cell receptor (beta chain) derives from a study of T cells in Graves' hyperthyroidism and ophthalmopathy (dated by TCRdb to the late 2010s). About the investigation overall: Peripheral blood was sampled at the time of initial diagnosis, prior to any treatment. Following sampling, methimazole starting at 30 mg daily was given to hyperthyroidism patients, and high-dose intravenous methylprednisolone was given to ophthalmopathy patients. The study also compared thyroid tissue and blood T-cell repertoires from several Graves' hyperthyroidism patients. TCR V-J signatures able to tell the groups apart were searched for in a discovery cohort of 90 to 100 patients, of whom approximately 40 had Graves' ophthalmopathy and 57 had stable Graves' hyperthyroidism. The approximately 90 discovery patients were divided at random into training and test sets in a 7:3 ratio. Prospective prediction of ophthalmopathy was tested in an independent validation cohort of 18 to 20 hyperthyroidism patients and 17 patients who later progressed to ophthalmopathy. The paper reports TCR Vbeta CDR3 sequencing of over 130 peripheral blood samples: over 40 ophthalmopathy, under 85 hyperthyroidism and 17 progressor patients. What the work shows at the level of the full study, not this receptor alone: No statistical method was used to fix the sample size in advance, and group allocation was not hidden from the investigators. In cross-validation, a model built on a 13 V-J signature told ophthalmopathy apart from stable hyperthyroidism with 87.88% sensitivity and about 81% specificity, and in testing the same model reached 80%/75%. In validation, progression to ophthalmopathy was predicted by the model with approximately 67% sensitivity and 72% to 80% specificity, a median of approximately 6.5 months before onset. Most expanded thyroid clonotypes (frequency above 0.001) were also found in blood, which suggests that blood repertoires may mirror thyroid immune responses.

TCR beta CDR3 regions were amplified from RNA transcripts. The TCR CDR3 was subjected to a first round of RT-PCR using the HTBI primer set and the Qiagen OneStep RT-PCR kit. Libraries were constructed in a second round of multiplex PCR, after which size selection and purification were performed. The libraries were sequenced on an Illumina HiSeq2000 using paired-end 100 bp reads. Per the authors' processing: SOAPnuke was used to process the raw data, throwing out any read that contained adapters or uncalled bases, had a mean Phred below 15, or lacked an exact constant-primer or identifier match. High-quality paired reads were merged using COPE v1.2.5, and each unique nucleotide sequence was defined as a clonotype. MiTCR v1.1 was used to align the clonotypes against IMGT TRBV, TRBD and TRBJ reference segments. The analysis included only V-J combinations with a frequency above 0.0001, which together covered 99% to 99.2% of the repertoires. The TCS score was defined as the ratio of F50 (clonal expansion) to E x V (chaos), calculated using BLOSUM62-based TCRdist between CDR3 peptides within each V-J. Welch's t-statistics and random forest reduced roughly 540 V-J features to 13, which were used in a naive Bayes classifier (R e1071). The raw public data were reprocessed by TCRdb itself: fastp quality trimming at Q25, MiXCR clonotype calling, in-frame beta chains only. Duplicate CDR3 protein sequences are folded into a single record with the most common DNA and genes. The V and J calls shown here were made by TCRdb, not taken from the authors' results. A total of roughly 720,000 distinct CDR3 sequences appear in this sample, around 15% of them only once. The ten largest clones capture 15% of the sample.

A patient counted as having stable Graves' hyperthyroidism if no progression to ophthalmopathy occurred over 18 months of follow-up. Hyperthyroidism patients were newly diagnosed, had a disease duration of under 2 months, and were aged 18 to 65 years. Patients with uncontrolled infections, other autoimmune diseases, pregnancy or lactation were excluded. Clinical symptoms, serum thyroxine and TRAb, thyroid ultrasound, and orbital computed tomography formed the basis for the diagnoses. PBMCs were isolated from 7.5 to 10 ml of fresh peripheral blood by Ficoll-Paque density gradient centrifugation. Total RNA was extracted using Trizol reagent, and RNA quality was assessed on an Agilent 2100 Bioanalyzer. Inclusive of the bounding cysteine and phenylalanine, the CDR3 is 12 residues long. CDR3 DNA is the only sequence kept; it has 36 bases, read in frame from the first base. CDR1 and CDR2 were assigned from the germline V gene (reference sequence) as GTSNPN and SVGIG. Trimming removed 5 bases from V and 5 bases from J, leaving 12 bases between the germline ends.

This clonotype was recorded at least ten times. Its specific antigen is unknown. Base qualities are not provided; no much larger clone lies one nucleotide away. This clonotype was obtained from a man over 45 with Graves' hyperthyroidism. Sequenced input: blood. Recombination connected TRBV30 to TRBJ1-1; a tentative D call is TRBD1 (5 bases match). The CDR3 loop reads CAWGRDGTEAFF. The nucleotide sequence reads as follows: TGTGCCTGGGGCAGGGATGGAACTGAAGCTTTCTTT.